The 17 T cell receptor beta chains given below trace back to one sample, sequenced in a study of blood T cell repertoires in COVID-19. Only in-frame clones appear in the TCRdb table, and some are missing; sequencing was by immunoSEQ multiplex PCR. The sample holds under 250,000 clones, almost 85% seen once. What was sequenced was PBMCs or T cells enriched from blood (not recorded which). The receptors here all came from a woman between 45 and 65 years old with acute COVID-19.

The chain uses TRBV19 and TRBJ1-5; D is perhaps TRBD1 (5 bases). Germline CDR1 LNHDA, CDR2 SQIVND (reference sequence). The length of the CDR3 is 11 residues. Trimming took 9 bases from V and 4 from J, leaving 7 bases between them. The CDR3 bases are TGTGCCAGCGGGGGAAATCAGCCCCAGCATTTT. Protein product: CASGGNQPQHF.

The chain couples TRBV18 to TRBJ1-1; TRBD1 matches 9 bases. The V and J ends lost 3 bases and 3 bases, in that order; junction bases with no gene match: 2. CDR1 and CDR2 (germline): KGHSH, LQKENI. This CDR3 spans 14 amino acids. The CDR3 here is CASSPRDRDTEAFF. DNA of the CDR3: TGTGCCAGCTCACCTCGGGACAGGGACACTGAAGCTTTCTTT.

The V call is TRBV10-3, the J call TRBJ1-2; TRBD1 might be the D (5 bases). The germline V gene encodes CDR1 ENHRY and CDR2 SYGVKD. V was pared by 11 bases and J by 4 bases, with 26 bases between. This CDR3 has 16 residues. CDR3 in amino acids: CASTTLDSTPTYGYTF. The DNA of the CDR3 is TGTGCCTCCACAACATTAGACAGCACACCCACCTATGGCTACACCTTC.

The chain links TRBV20-1 to TRBJ2-5, with D uncertain. This CDR3 has 10 residues. The ends were cut back, 6 bases at V and 5 bases at J, with 7 bases in the middle. Per germline, CDR1 DFQATT and CDR2 SNEGSKA (reference sequence). The CDR3 sequence is CSASQETQYF. The CDR3 DNA is TGCAGTGCATCGCAGGAGACCCAGTACTTC.

The chain uses TRBV5-6 and TRBJ1-2, with 9 bases that match TRBD1. V lost 5 bases to trimming and J lost 5 bases; unmatched junction nucleotides: 10. The germline V gene has CDR1 SGHDT and CDR2 YYEEEE. CDR3 size: 15 residues. The CDR3 here is CASSSGQGILYGYTF. The CDR3 nucleotides read TGTGCCAGCAGTTCCGGACAGGGGATTTTGTATGGCTACACCTTC. The variable domain in full, with the rest retrieved from reference TRBV5-6 and TRBJ1-2, is DAGVTQSPTHLIKTRGQQVTLRCSPKSGHDTVSWYQQALGQGPQFIFQYYEEEERQRGNFPDRFSGHQFPNYSSELNVNALLLGDSALYLCASSSGQGILYGYTFGSGTRLTVV.

The table lists this clone with a count of one. This CDR3 is CASTGLAGGQETQYF. CDR3 nucleotide sequence: TGTGCCAGCACGGGACTAGCGGGGGGGCAAGAGACCCAGTACTTC. This rearrangement joins TRBV5-6 to TRBJ2-5; 16 nucleotides line up with TRBD2. Germline assignment: CDR1 SGHDT and CDR2 YYEEEE. With V trimmed by 6 bases and J by 2 bases, 1 base remained unmatched. CDR3 length: 15 residues.

This chain connects TRBV6-2 or TRBV6-3 to TRBJ2-1, with D unresolved. The germline V gene encodes CDR1 MNHEY and CDR2 SVGEGT. The CDR3 runs to 18 residues. V lost 3 bases, J lost 8 bases, and 26 bases lay in between. Here the CDR3 DNA reads TGTGCCAGCAGTTATTCGCCCCTGTCAGCGAGTAAATCGGATGAGCAGTTCTTC. This gives the protein CASSYSPLSASKSDEQFF.

V is TRBV5-1 and J is TRBJ2-5; TRBD1 aligns across 7 bases. V shed 7 bases and J 3 bases; nucleotides not matched to a gene: 3. CDR1 SGHRS and CDR2 YFSETQ come from the germline V gene. CDR3 length: 12 residues. The DNA of the CDR3 is TGCGCCAGCTCCAGGGGGAAAGAGACCCAGTACTTC. Translation gives CASSRGKETQYF.

This clone has only one observation. V and J are TRBV5-1 and TRBJ1-2, with D tentatively TRBD1 (5 bases). V gave up 4 bases and J gave up 0 bases, with 13 bases separating them. CDR1 and CDR2 (germline): SGHRS, YFSETQ. CDR3 length equals 15 residues. CDR3 loop: CASSVGGMANYGYTF. The CDR3 nucleotides are TGCGCCAGCAGCGTCGGGGGAATGGCTAACTATGGCTACACCTTC.

The chain couples TRBV7-8 to TRBJ1-1, with TRBD1 as a possible D gene (5 bases). This CDR3 region has 14 residues. Germline V lookup: CDR1 SGHVS, CDR2 FQNEAQ. Trimming took 4 bases from V and 1 from J, leaving 10 bases between them. CDR3 sequence: CASSSQGGNTEAFF. The DNA for the CDR3 is TGTGCCAGCAGCTCCCAGGGAGGGAACACTGAAGCTTTCTTT.

The chain uses TRBV5-1 and TRBJ1-2; no reliable D call. V shed 0 bases and J shed 3 bases, with 6 bases lying between them. The germline V gene encodes CDR1 SGHRS and CDR2 YFSETQ. This CDR3 is built from 13 residues. The CDR3 sequence: CASSLEGDYGYTF. The CDR3 nucleotides read TGCGCCAGCAGCTTGGAGGGAGACTATGGCTACACCTTC. The whole variable domain, filled in from reference TRBV5-1 and TRBJ1-2, reads KAGVTQTPRYLIKTRGQQVTLSCSPISGHRSVSWYQQTPGQGLQFLFEYFSETQRNKGNFPGRFSGRQFSNSRSEMNVSTLELGDSALYLCASSLEGDYGYTFGSGTRLTVV.

The chain couples TRBV30 to TRBJ1-1, with 10 nucleotides matching TRBD1. The CDR3 length is 17 residues. V trimming: 2 bases; J trimming: 7 bases; junction bases outside the gene matches: 16. CDR1 is GTSNPN, CDR2 SVGIG, per germline (reference sequence). The CDR3 sequence is CAWSPDRGPSSRGEAFF. The CDR3 nucleotides read TGTGCCTGGAGTCCCGACAGGGGGCCATCCTCGCGTGGTGAAGCTTTCTTT.

Comments on this clone: Distinct nucleotide sequences in the sample also encode this CDR3. The chain employs TRBV5-8 and TRBJ1-2, with TRBD1 matching over 7 bases. Germline lookup yields CDR1 SGHTS and CDR2 YDEGEE. The CDR3 runs 13 residues. V lost 4 bases, J lost 2 bases, and 2 bases stayed unmatched. The CDR3 DNA is TGTGCCAGCAGCCGGACAGGCAACTATGGCTACACCTTC. It yields the protein CASSRTGNYGYTF.

V usage is TRBV29-1 and J usage is TRBJ1-2; 7 bases are shared with TRBD1. Germline trimming cut 4 bases from V and 5 bases from J; bases unmatched to any gene: 7. CDR3 size: 13 residues. Germline assignment: CDR1 SQVTM and CDR2 ANQGSEA. CDR3 sequence reads: CSVAGQPNYGYTF. Here the CDR3 DNA reads TGCAGCGTTGCGGGACAGCCGAATTATGGCTACACCTTC. Filled out from reference TRBV29-1 and TRBJ1-2, the complete variable domain reads SAVISQKPSRDICQRGTSLTIQCQVDSQVTMMFWYRQQPGQSLTLIATANQGSEATYESGFVIDKFPISRPNLTFSTLTVSNMSPEDSSIYLCSVAGQPNYGYTFGSGTRLTVV.

The chain carries TRBV5-6 and TRBJ2-5; the D is unclear. The CDR3 contains 15 residues. The germline V gene has CDR1 SGHDT and CDR2 YYEEEE. Trimming stripped 4 bases from V and 0 bases from J, with 13 bases between. CDR3 DNA sequence: TGTGCCAGCAGCCCCCCGGTCACCTACCAAGAGACCCAGTACTTC. Its protein is CASSPPVTYQETQYF.

V usage is TRBV7-2 and J usage is TRBJ2-1; 8 bases are a match to TRBD2. The length of the CDR3 is 17 residues. CDR1 is SGHTA, CDR2 FQGNSA, per germline. V was pared by 2 bases and J by 4 bases, with 10 bases of the junction left unmatched. The CDR3 nucleotides read TGTGCCAGCAGCTTAACTATAGCGGGGCCTACATACAATGAGCAGTTCTTC. Protein product: CASSLTIAGPTYNEQFF.

V gene TRBV9 combines with J gene TRBJ1-4, with D possibly TRBD1 on 6 matching bases. There are 16 residues in the CDR3. Germline V gene sequence: CDR1 SGDLS, CDR2 YYNGEE. V lost 2 bases to trimming and J lost 0 bases, with 11 bases between them. CDR3 amino acids: CASSVTGLSTNEKLFF. DNA for the CDR3: TGTGCCAGCAGCGTGACAGGCTTATCAACTAATGAAAAACTGTTTTTT.